This entry lists 3 T cell receptor beta chains sequenced from one sample in a study of breast tumors, draining lymph nodes, adjacent tissues. Breast cancer patients provided tissue from their axillary draining lymph nodes. TCRdb re-derived calls from the multiplex PCR reads in MiXCR, one entry per CDR3 protein. Seen here are approximately 120,000 distinct CDR3 sequences, approximately 21% observed once, and the top ten hold 2% to 2.5%. Material: axillary lymph node tissue. The receptors originated from a female donor with breast cancer. Some clones in this sample may be carry-over from other donors' samples.

The chain links TRBV14 to TRBJ1-2, with TRBD1 matching 9 bases. Trimming cost V 1 base and J 4 bases; bases outside gene matches: 4. The CDR3 extends over 15 amino acids. CDR1 is SGHDN and CDR2 is FVKESK in the germline V gene. The CDR3 reads CASSQGGTGLYGYTF. CDR3 DNA sequence: TGTGCCAGCAGCCAAGGGGGGACAGGGCTCTATGGCTACACCTTC. Looking up the rest from reference TRBV14 and TRBJ1-2 gives the full variable domain: EAGVTQFPSHSVIEKGQTVTLRCDPISGHDNLYWYRRVMGKEIKFLLHFVKESKQDESGMPNNRFLAERTGGTYSTLKVQPAELEDSGVYFCASSQGGTGLYGYTFGSGTRLTVV.

The chain is built from TRBV28 and TRBJ2-1; 14 bases are shared with TRBD2. This CDR3 spans 16 amino acids. Trimming at V came to 3 bases and at J to 8 bases, leaving 6 bases not matched to a gene. Germline-derived CDR1 and CDR2 are MDHEN and SYDVKM. The CDR3 spells CASSFPGLAGVDEQFF. In nucleotides, the CDR3 is TGTGCCAGCAGTTTCCCGGGACTAGCGGGAGTTGATGAGCAGTTCTTC.

This clonotype is a singleton in its sample. A much larger clone lies a single base off, so this may be a read error. CDR3 sequence: CASSSGVNTGELFF. CDR3 in DNA: TGTGCCAGCAGCTCTGGGGTAAACACCGGGGAGCTGTTTTTT. The V and J genes are TRBV11-2 and TRBJ2-2, with D hard to call. The V end was cut by 4 bases, the J end by 2 bases, with 8 bases between. Germline V gene sequence: CDR1 SGHAT, CDR2 FQNNGV. The CDR3 length is 14 residues. Full variable domain (outside the CDR3, taken from reference TRBV11-2 and TRBJ2-2): EAGVAQSPRYKIIEKRQSVAFWCNPISGHATLYWYQQILGQGPKLLIQFQNNGVVDDSQLPKDRFSAERLKGVDSTLKIQPAKLEDSAVYLCASSSGVNTGELFFGEGSRLTVL.